Listed below are T cell receptor beta chains from one sample, sequenced in a study of T cells after yellow fever vaccination. TCRdb passed the 5' RACE reads through MiXCR, listing each CDR3 protein once. Among about 10,000 distinct CDR3 sequences listed, around 5.2% were seen once. The starting material was PBMCs, either bulk or a sorted T-cell subset (CD4+, CD8+, memory, or dextramer-sorted; not recorded which), obtained approximately 15 days after the first yellow fever vaccination. These TCRs come from a man between 18 and 35 years old who received the YFV17D yellow fever vaccine. CDR3s include the opening cysteine and the closing phenylalanine or tryptophan. A D gene is named only where the DNA matches it firmly. Clone sizes are shown as once, few, many or a size class.

d_call	v_call	j_call	clone_size	cdr3_nt	cdr3_aa
-	TRBV20-1	TRBJ2-7	medium-sized	TGCAGTGCTGACACCGGGGACTCCTACGAGCAGTACTTC	CSADTGDSYEQYF
-	TRBV28	TRBJ1-5	many	TGTGCCAGCAGACCCCCTGACAGAATCAATCAGCCCCAGCATTTT	CASRPPDRINQPQHF
TRBD2	TRBV5-6	TRBJ2-3	many	TGTGCCAGCAGCTTACTAGCGGGGGGAGATACGCAGTATTTT	CASSLLAGGDTQYF
-	TRBV20-1	TRBJ2-6	medium-sized	TGCAGTGCTAGAGTAGGGGGATCCGGGGCCAACGTCCTGACTTTC	CSARVGGSGANVLTF
-	TRBV20-1	TRBJ1-1	many	TGCAGTGCTAGTCTGTCCCAGGAAACTGAAGCTTTCTTT	CSASLSQETEAFF
-	TRBV7-2	TRBJ1-2	medium-sized	TGTGCCAGCAGCTCCTATGACCGGGTCGGGGGCTACACCTTC	CASSSYDRVGGYTF
-	TRBV6-5	TRBJ1-6	many	TGTGCCAGCAGTCCTAGGGATAATTCACCCCTCCACTTT	CASSPRDNSPLHF
TRBD2	TRBV4-3	TRBJ2-2	many	TGCGCCAGCAGCCAGACCCGAGGAGCGGGAGATACCGGGGAGCTGTTTTTT	CASSQTRGAGDTGELFF
-	TRBV24-1	TRBJ2-1	many	TGTGCCACCAGTGATTTTAGACATCCCTACAATGAGCAGTTCTTC	CATSDFRHPYNEQFF
-	TRBV29-1	TRBJ1-1	many	TGCAGCGCGGGGAAGATGAACACTGAAGCTTTCTTT	CSAGKMNTEAFF
-	TRBV7-6	TRBJ2-2	medium-sized	TGTGCCAGCGGGGGGCAAAACTCCGGGGAGCTGTTTTTT	CASGGQNSGELFF